This T cell receptor (beta chain) was observed in a study of cytomegalovirus exposure and HLA in healthy donors (TCRdb year 2017). Regarding the complete study: According to a later analysis, one platform produced both the roughly 130 validation repertoires and the roughly 650 repertoires of the first cohort. The aim of the study was to test whether cataloging public T cell receptors could identify signatures of past pathogen exposure. Besides the first cohort of about 730 subjects, a separate validation cohort made up of 90 to 150 different subjects was used. To predict cytomegalovirus infection status, the study brought together high-throughput TCR immunosequencing, statistical association of individual TCRs with disease status, and machine learning. The full study reports these points: A later analysis lacked HLA typing for the validation cohort, so it scored co-occurrence in that cohort across all 110 or so repertoires. Most TCR sequences were seen in very few donors, while some public TCRs were found in many individuals. In both the original and validation cohorts, the classifier was reported to diagnose cytomegalovirus status with high specificity and sensitivity. The study gave a list of under 200 TCR beta chains associated with cytomegalovirus. The authors suggested that the approach could potentially be extended to other disease states and immunological phenotypes. In vitro tests confirmed that a few of the cytomegalovirus-associated TCR beta chains recognize cytomegalovirus antigens. Of the cluster scores, roughly 95% were above 0 in a later analysis, which found that TCRs clustered in the first cohort also tended to co-occur in the 120 or so validation repertoires.

Separate from the approximately 690-subject first cohort, the validation cohort of more than 90 subjects was the group to which the donors belonged. About this clone: No antigen is known for it. No per-base quality is available; no much larger clone lies one base away.

To prepare the library, the immunoSEQ multiplex PCR assay was applied. The published analysis was carried out like this. A statistical classification framework was developed to diagnose cytomegalovirus status using the catalog of TCR beta chain sequences. Held by TCRdb, this immuneACCESS table contains in-frame sequences only and omits some clones. Under half of the omission traces to an unresolved V gene where checked; the cause of the rest is unknown. V, J and clone size derive from that table, while D and trimming were established from the DNA sequence. This sample is represented by around 63,000 clones; 89% of them were singletons. The ten largest make up 0.95% to 1.5% of the sample. Trimming accounts for 7 bases at V and 6 bases at J, while the number of junction bases matched to no gene is 11. Taken from cysteine to phenylalanine, the CDR3 has 14 residues. Left in the record is the CDR3 DNA by itself, 42 bases read in frame from the first base. CDR1 and CDR2 were assigned from the germline V gene as SGHVS and FQNEAQ.

The receptor chain draws on TRBV7-8 and TRBJ2-7; the junction holds 8 bases that match TRBD2. Sequenced material: PBMCs. The sequence was collected from a woman aged 18-29 years in good health and CMV-seronegative. The DNA is as follows: TGTGCCAGCAACCAGGCGGGGGGCTTCAGCGAGCAGTACTTC. The encoded protein is CASNQAGGFSEQYF.